This TCR beta chain was recovered during a study of molecular identifiers for immune sequencing clone quantification (dated by TCRdb to the late 2010s). Notes on the research overall: For a replicate experiment, RNA from around 20,000 or 99,000 naive CD8 T cells was divided into five aliquots, of which four were sequenced. This methods study benchmarked molecular-identifier clustering-based TCR repertoire sequencing (MIDCIRS) and TCR RNA copy counting, using CD8 T cells to do so. General study outcomes and caveats: Spiked-in Jurkat TCR RNA equivalent to a single cell was reported to be detectable even among some 910,000 naive CD8 T cells. Roughly 2.8 recovered TCR RNA copies per cell were obtained by modeling, versus approximately 10 by digital PCR, implying a capture efficiency of 30% to 35%. When barcode sub-clustering was left out, chimeric consensus sequences inflated TCR diversity, with chimeras reaching as high as 47%. In CMV-specific effector cells, clones with more than 20 RNA copies contained over 98% of molecules, whereas in naive cells such clones contained under 1% of molecules. Highly expanded clone sizes could be underestimated if identical TCR molecules share a barcode. The naive libraries included spiked-in Jurkat TCR RNA (around nine copies' worth), and this Jurkat TCR RNA is not part of the donor repertoire.

Library preparation used PCR. Instrument used: NextSeq 500. Bulk TCR libraries were generated as previously described, with the TCR primers listed in Table S5 used. Purification of total RNA was performed with the Qiagen AllPrep DNA/RNA kit. Before any analysis, reads coming from multiple sequencing runs of the same library were combined into one pool. Per the original workflow: Only reads with exact TCR constant sequence were kept, trimmed to 150 nt, and grouped by their 12-nt molecular barcodes. Within each barcode group, reads were sub-clustered at a 15% Levenshtein threshold, and quality-weighted consensus sequences were built per RNA molecule. Non-functional sequences were removed, as were lower-count sequences one edit away from another. On the basis of fitting two negative binomial distributions, barcode sub-clusters with fewer than 20% of the maximum read count were discarded. TCRdb ran its own pipeline on the public reads, namely fastp trimming at Q25 and MiXCR clone calling, and kept in-frame beta chains. Entries that share a CDR3 protein sequence are merged under the most common genes and DNA. In this record, the V and J calls reflect TCRdb's handling and not the investigators' own analysis. This sample has roughly 300,000 distinct CDR3 sequences in its table, and roughly 23% of those were observed once. Of the sample, around 0.74% falls within the top ten clones.

From the germline V gene (reference sequence), CDR1 is MNHNY and CDR2 is SVGAGI. V is reduced by 2 bases and J by 4 bases, leaving a spacing of 21 bases between them. Including the terminal cysteine and phenylalanine, the CDR3 comprises 18 residues. The retained sequence is limited to the CDR3, 54 bases, with the frame set at the first base. Libraries of naive CD8 T cells were built from around 20,000 to 1,000,000 sorted cells, with 10%, 30% or 50% of the purified RNA used. On a BD FACSAria II, naive CD8 T cells were FACS-sorted as CD8+CD4-CCR7+CD45RA+ and collected into RLT Plus buffer. To test detection sensitivity, Jurkat RNA equivalent to under 12 TCR copies was spiked into samples of about 19,000-1,000,000 naive CD8 T cells. CD8 T cells were enriched using RosetteSep CD8+ T Cell Enrichment Cocktail and Ficoll-Paque, and the enriched cells then underwent ACK red cell lysis. This clonotype was counted between two and nine times. No cognate antigen has been identified for it. Base-call qualities are not available, and no considerably larger clone is one nucleotide away.

The source of this sequence is a human donor in good health. Some libraries in this study had Jurkat cell RNA spiked in. Sequencing used naive CD8+ T cells from blood, with Jurkat cell RNA spiked in. This specimen's cell subset or site label, interpreted: FACS-sorted CD8+CD4-CCR7+CD45RA+ naive T cells. The chain is made from TRBV6-6 and TRBJ1-5; no D gene can be assigned with confidence. Here is the DNA: TGTGCCAGCAGTTACCCCCGGCTCAGCGCGGGCGGAAATCAGCCCCAGCATTTT. The translation is CASSYPRLSAGGNQPQHF.